This entry lists 27 T cell receptor beta chains sequenced from one sample in a study of T cell responses to AZD1222 COVID-19 vaccine. TCRdb's table, derived via immunoSEQ multiplex PCR, lists solely in-frame clones and lacks some. The repertoire holds 120,000 or so clones, with 90% as singletons. This material consisted of peripheral blood, taken on day 0 of MenACWY control vaccination. The source of these receptors is an adult in good health.

This clone appeared once. The chain uses TRBV18 and TRBJ2-5, with 11 bases lining up with TRBD2. CDR1 and CDR2 from the germline V gene are KGHSH and LQKENI. The CDR3 is 17 amino acids. J lost 1 base, V lost 2 bases, and 6 bases had no gene match. CDR3 DNA: TGTGCCAGCTCACCAGTCTTACTAGCGGGGGCCCAAGAGACCCAGTACTTC. As protein: CASSPVLLAGAQETQYF.

The rearrangement uses TRBV6-5 and TRBJ1-1; a possible D gene is TRBD1 (6 bases). Germline V gene data show CDR1 as MNHEY and CDR2 as SVGAGI. The CDR3 spans 13 residues. Trimming cost V 6 bases and J 1 base, with 9 bases left between them. CDR3 loop: CASRGHRNTEAFF. DNA for the CDR3: TGTGCCAGCAGGGGACACCGGAACACTGAAGCTTTCTTT.

This chain joins TRBV4-3 and TRBJ2-3; 10 bases fit TRBD2. This CDR3 has 17 residues. The ends lost 0 bases at V and 8 bases at J; junction bases unmatched: 11. Germline V lookup: CDR1 LGHNA, CDR2 YSLEER. CDR3 region: CASSQDYPSGGHGTQYF. CDR3 in DNA: TGCGCCAGCAGCCAAGATTATCCTAGCGGGGGTCATGGTACGCAGTATTTT.

This clone was counted only a few times. V usage is TRBV27 and J usage is TRBJ2-7, with unresolved D. Germline V gene data show CDR1 as MNHEY and CDR2 as SMNVEV (reference sequence). V dropped 1 base and J dropped 2 bases, with 6 bases sitting between them. CDR3 length equals 13 residues. The CDR3 loop reads CASSLLGTYEQYF. The CDR3 DNA follows: TGTGCCAGCAGTTTATTAGGGACCTACGAGCAGTACTTC.

The V call is TRBV10-3, the J call TRBJ2-5; TRBD2 might be the D (6 bases). Germline V gene lookup returns CDR1 ENHRY and CDR2 SYGVKD. This CDR3 spans 14 amino acids. V was cut by 10 bases and J by 1 base, with 16 bases left in between. CDR3 nucleotides: TGTGCCACCTCCCAGGTAGCGGCCCAAGAGACCCAGTACTTC. Amino acid sequence: CATSQVAAQETQYF.

The genes are TRBV6-6 and TRBJ2-1; TRBD2 aligns across 13 bases. Unmatched junction bases numbered 5, after V lost 7 bases and J lost 8 bases. The CDR3 has 14 amino acids. CDR1 is MNHNY, CDR2 SVGAGI, per germline (reference sequence). The CDR3 loop reads CASTGTSGVDEQFF. CDR3 DNA: TGTGCCAGCACCGGGACTAGCGGGGTCGATGAGCAGTTCTTC.

J is TRBJ2-1 and V is TRBV27; D is unclear. V was trimmed by 5 bases and J by 6 bases, leaving 14 bases between them. Germline V gene sequence: CDR1 MNHEY, CDR2 SMNVEV (reference sequence). CDR3 size: 14 residues. This chain's CDR3 is CASSPRTLGNEQFF. DNA of the CDR3: TGTGCCAGCAGTCCCCGAACCCTGGGCAATGAGCAGTTCTTC.

The rearrangement joins TRBV18 to TRBJ2-7, with D perhaps matching TRBD1 or TRBD2 (6 bases each). The V end lost 1 base, the J end lost 0 bases, and 13 bases lay between the germline ends. The CDR3 length is 16 residues. Germline V gene lookup returns CDR1 KGHSH and CDR2 LQKENI. Here the CDR3 reads CASSPRGAVSSYEQYV. Here the CDR3 DNA reads TGTGCCAGCTCACCACGGGGGGCGGTCAGCTCCTACGAGCAGTACGTC.

The chain uses TRBV24-1 and TRBJ2-1; TRBD1 matches at 7 bases. Germline V gene lookup returns CDR1 KGHDR and CDR2 SFDVKD. CDR3 length equals 15 residues. Trimming removed 3 bases from V and 4 bases from J; junction bases left unmatched: 5. CDR3 amino acids: CATSDRGRDYNEQFF. The CDR3, as DNA: TGTGCCACCAGTGATAGGGGGCGCGATTACAATGAGCAGTTCTTC.

The chain links TRBV6-1 to TRBJ1-5, with D possibly being TRBD1 (5 bases). The V end lost 3 bases, the J end lost 0 bases, and 9 bases lay between the germline ends. The length of the CDR3 is 15 residues. Germline CDR1 and CDR2: MNHNS and SASEGT. The CDR3 DNA sequence: TGTGCCAGCAGTGAGGATGGGGGTAGCAATCAGCCCCAGCATTTT. Residues: CASSEDGGSNQPQHF.

As DNA, the CDR3 is TGTGCCAGCAGCTTAGACGCCCGTCGGGCTGGGGCCAACGTCCTGACTTTC. Translation gives CASSLDARRAGANVLTF. The rearrangement joins TRBV7-9 to TRBJ2-6; no clear D gene. This CDR3 has 17 residues. Germline lookup yields CDR1 SEHNR and CDR2 FQNEAQ (reference sequence). The germline V and J ends were trimmed by 1 base and 2 bases, with 12 bases remaining between them.

The V gene is TRBV4-1, the J gene TRBJ1-5; TRBD1 might be the D (6 bases). The V gene's germline CDR1 is MGHRA and CDR2 YSYEKL. This CDR3 is 15 amino acids long. Trimming took off 1 base at V and 7 bases at J, with 14 bases between the two ends. DNA for the CDR3: TGCGCCAGCAGCCAAGTAGAATACAGGGACCAGCCCCAGCATTTT. It translates to CASSQVEYRDQPQHF.

This clone occurred once. This chain uses TRBV4-1 with TRBJ2-7, with TRBD2 matching over 12 bases. J gave up 4 bases and V 4 bases, and 5 bases lay outside the gene matches. This CDR3 contains 15 residues. CDR1 and CDR2 from the germline V gene are MGHRA and YSYEKL. The DNA for the CDR3 is TGCGCCAGCAGCCCTTGGACTAGCGGGATTTACGAGCAGTACTTC. Protein sequence: CASSPWTSGIYEQYF.

CDR3 region: CASSSRVTGELFF. The DNA of the CDR3 is TGTGCCAGCAGTTCCAGGGTCACCGGGGAGCTGTTTTTT. V gene TRBV27 combines with J gene TRBJ2-2; D may be TRBD1 (5 bases). Germline V gene data show CDR1 as MNHEY and CDR2 as SMNVEV (reference sequence). This CDR3 is built from 13 residues. The V end was cut by 4 bases, the J end by 4 bases, with 7 bases between.

V and J are TRBV29-1 and TRBJ2-5; D uncertain. Trimming left V 1 base short and J 5 bases short, with 14 bases between. The CDR3 runs to 14 residues. Germline-derived CDR1 and CDR2 are SQVTM and ANQGSEA. The CDR3, as DNA: TGCAGCGTTGAAGTCGGCCCTTCGTGGGAGACCCAGTACTTC. Translated: CSVEVGPSWETQYF.

This clone was detected only once. J is TRBJ1-2 and V is TRBV12-3 or TRBV12-4; D not resolved. Trimming removed 2 bases at V and 5 bases at J, with 9 bases between. The CDR3 has 13 amino acids. The CDR3 protein is CASSLSTAYGYTF. The CDR3 bases are TGTGCCAGCAGTTTAAGTACGGCGTATGGCTACACCTTC.

V is TRBV18 and J is TRBJ2-2, with a tentative D call TRBD2 (6 bases). The CDR3 loop spans 16 amino acids. Germline assignment: CDR1 KGHSH and CDR2 LQKENI. Trimming stripped 6 bases from V and 1 base from J, with 15 bases between. The CDR3 DNA sequence: TGTGCCAGCTCCCCAGGAGGGCTCTTGAACACCGGGGAGCTGTTTTTT. This sequence encodes CASSPGGLLNTGELFF. Based on the CDR3 plus reference TRBV18 and TRBJ2-2, the full variable domain is NAGVMQNPRHLVRRRGQEARLRCSPMKGHSHVYWYRQLPEEGLKFMVYLQKENIIDESGMPKERFSAEFPKEGPSILRIQQVVRGDSAAYFCASSPGGLLNTGELFFGEGSRLTVL.

The gene calls are TRBV5-6 and TRBJ2-5; a weak D match, TRBD1 (7 bases). V lost 0 bases to trimming and J lost 5 bases, with 14 bases between them. The germline V gene encodes CDR1 SGHDT and CDR2 YYEEEE. The CDR3 extends over 15 amino acids. CDR3 residues: CASSLVASGGETQYF. CDR3 bases: TGTGCCAGCAGCTTGGTCGCGTCAGGGGGGGAGACCCAGTACTTC.

The chain uses TRBV19 and TRBJ1-6, with 7 bases that match TRBD1. Looked up from germline, CDR1 is LNHDA and CDR2 is SQIVND (reference sequence). The CDR3 consists of 14 residues. V trimming: 3 bases; J trimming: 5 bases; junction bases outside the gene matches: 1. In DNA, the CDR3 is TGTGCCAGTAGTATCAGGGGGGATAATTCACCCCTCCACTTT. Amino acid sequence: CASSIRGDNSPLHF.

The chain links TRBV15 to TRBJ2-1; 9 bases agree with TRBD2. The V gene end was trimmed by 1 base and the J gene end by 6 bases; junction bases not matched to a gene: 7. Per germline, CDR1 LNHNV and CDR2 YYDKDF (reference sequence). This CDR3 comprises 16 residues. The CDR3 protein is CATSRVGGRAGNEQFF. CDR3 nucleotides: TGTGCCACCAGCAGAGTTGGCGGGAGGGCAGGCAATGAGCAGTTCTTC.

This chain joins TRBV28 and TRBJ2-7, with D possibly being TRBD1 (6 bases). This CDR3 spans 11 amino acids. The germline V and J ends were trimmed by 8 bases and 2 bases, with 7 bases remaining between them. Germline CDR1 is MDHEN and CDR2 is SYDVKM. The CDR3 loop reads CASGGTYEQYF. Written as DNA, the CDR3 is TGTGCCAGCGGGGGCACCTACGAGCAGTACTTC. The variable domain in full, with the rest retrieved from reference TRBV28 and TRBJ2-7, is DVKVTQSSRYLVKRTGEKVFLECVQDMDHENMFWYRQDPGLGLRLIYFSYDVKMKEKGDIPEGYSVSREKKERFSLILESASTNQTSMYLCASGGTYEQYFGPGTRLTVT.

The chain couples TRBV21-1 to TRBJ1-5; TRBD1, the table's D call, was not compared with the DNA. TRBV21-1 has pseudogene status. The CDR3 covers 16 residues. CDR3 coding DNA: TGTGCCAGCAGCGGAGAGGGACAGGGGAACAATCAGCCCCAGCATTTT. Protein sequence: CASSGEGQGNNQPQHF.

The chain uses TRBV6-5 and TRBJ1-1; TRBD1 is a possible D gene (5 bases). V was pared by 8 bases and J by 0 bases, with 16 bases between. Germline CDR1 is MNHEY and CDR2 is SVGAGI. This CDR3 comprises 15 residues. The CDR3 sequence: CASGGTVDMNTEAFF. The CDR3 coding sequence is TGTGCCAGCGGGGGAACAGTGGATATGAACACTGAAGCTTTCTTT.

This chain uses TRBV30 with TRBJ2-7, with unresolved D. V lost 0 bases and J lost 3, with 6 bases in between. Germline values: CDR1 GTSNPN, CDR2 SVGIG (reference sequence). The CDR3 contains 12 residues. CDR3 loop: CAWSVESYEQYF. The CDR3, as DNA: TGTGCCTGGAGTGTGGAGAGCTACGAGCAGTACTTC.

The chain links TRBV10-3 to TRBJ2-3; the D is unclear. The length of the CDR3 is 15 residues. Germline V gene lookup returns CDR1 ENHRY and CDR2 SYGVKD. V lost 2 bases, J lost 7 bases, and 16 bases lay in between. In nucleotides, the CDR3 is TGTGCCATCAGTGAGGGTTGGGGTCTGGGGAATACGCAGTATTTT. This sequence encodes CAISEGWGLGNTQYF.

This clone was seen only a few times. The genes are TRBV7-5 and TRBJ1-1; the D call TRBD1 from the table was never checked on the DNA. TRBV7-5 is described as a pseudogene. The CDR3 is made up of 17 amino acids. The CDR3 here is CVRSERDSQRTHTEAFF. The CDR3 nucleotides read TGTGTCAGAAGCGAACGGGACAGTCAACGAACCCACACTGAAGCTTTCTTT.

The rearrangement uses TRBV7-7 and TRBJ2-3; D ambiguous. CDR3 length equals 15 residues. Trimming removed 5 bases from V and 0 bases from J, with 12 bases in between. Germline CDR1 SSHAT, CDR2 FNYEAQ (reference sequence). The CDR3 loop reads CASSPNKGSTDTQYF. In DNA, the CDR3 is TGTGCCAGCAGCCCTAATAAGGGTAGCACAGATACGCAGTATTTT.